A selection of T cell receptor beta chains follows, all from one sample in a study of blood T cell repertoires in COVID-19. TCRdb keeps only in-frame clones here, not all; method: immunoSEQ multiplex PCR. The data show some 120,000 clones, 80% to 85% seen once. Sequencing used peripheral blood. These receptors were obtained from a young woman who had recovered from COVID-19. Both conserved end residues are part of each CDR3. Each record gives: V gene, clone size, J gene, D gene, CDR3 DNA, CDR3 protein. The D gene is left open where the match is weak. Where a row states a size, it is once, few, many or the class of an expanded clone; other rows omit it.

TRBV3-1/TRBV3-2,-,TRBJ2-5,TRBD2,TGTGCCAGCATGGGACTAGCGGGTGAAGAGACCCAGTACTTC,CASMGLAGEETQYF
TRBV2,-,TRBJ2-7,-,TGTGCCAGCAGTGACTCGTTCGGGAGCTCCTACGAGCAGTACTTC,CASSDSFGSSYEQYF
TRBV11-2,-,TRBJ2-7,-,TGTGCCAGCAGCTTAGATCGTCGCTCCGCGCGAGCGCAGTACTTC,CASSLDRRSARAQYF
TRBV4-2,-,TRBJ2-3,-,TGTGCCAGCAGCCAAGGAGGGTGGGGGGGCGAAGTGGATACGCAGTATTTT,CASSQGGWGGEVDTQYF
TRBV19,-,TRBJ2-5,-,TGTGCCACCGGACAGAACCAAGAGACCCAGTACTTC,CATGQNQETQYF
TRBV7-2,-,TRBJ2-1,TRBD2,TGTGCCAGCAGCTCGGGACTAGTGAATGAGCAGTTCTTC,CASSSGLVNEQFF
TRBV6-5,-,TRBJ2-5,TRBD2,TGTGCCAGCAGTTACCAGGGACTACTGTACCAAGAGACCCAGTACTTC,CASSYQGLLYQETQYF
TRBV18,-,TRBJ2-7,TRBD1,TGTGCCAGCTCACCCTCAGGGGGTTTCTACGAGCAGTACTTC,CASSPSGGFYEQYF
TRBV3-1/TRBV3-2,-,TRBJ2-7,-,TGTGCCAGCAGCCAAGACGGAGCCTACGAGCAGTACTTC,CASSQDGAYEQYF
TRBV11-2,-,TRBJ1-4,TRBD1,TGTGCCAGCAGCCCCAAGATCACAGGGGAGGCTAATGAAAAACTGTTTTTT,CASSPKITGEANEKLFF
TRBV6-8,-,TRBJ2-3,-,TGTGCCAGCAGGAAATCCAAACGGGAGTCCTACACAGATACGCAGTATTTT,CASRKSKRESYTDTQYF
TRBV27,-,TRBJ2-1,TRBD2,TGTGCCAGCGGCGAACTAGCGGATAACAATGAGCAGTTCTTC,CASGELADNNEQFF
TRBV9,-,TRBJ2-7,-,TGTGCCAGCAGCGACCTTCAGGAAGCCGAGCAGTACTTC,CASSDLQEAEQYF
TRBV10-3,-,TRBJ1-2,-,TGTGCCATCAGTGCCTCCCAGGGGCAGAGCGTAGGGAACTATGGCTACACCTTC,CAISASQGQSVGNYGYTF
TRBV4-1,-,TRBJ1-4,-,TGCGCCAGCAGCCAACGAACAGAATGGGAAAAACTGTTTTTT,CASSQRTEWEKLFF
TRBV2,-,TRBJ1-1,-,TGTGCCAGCGGCCTTTCCACTGAAGCTTTCTTT,CASGLSTEAFF
TRBV4-1,once,TRBJ1-5,TRBD1,TGCGCCAGCAGCCTACGTTTGACAGGGGAGTCGTATCAGCCCCAGCATTTT,CASSLRLTGESYQPQHF
TRBV3-1/TRBV3-2,once,TRBJ2-3,TRBD2,TGTGCCAGCAGCCAAGGGGAGGGTCTTAAGCAGTATTTT,CASSQGEGLKQYF